This is a list of T cell receptor beta chains from one sample in a study of blood T cell repertoires in COVID-19. Assay: immunoSEQ multiplex PCR; the TCRdb copy retains only in-frame clones and omits some. Of approximately 500,000 clones in the sample, about 89% are singletons; the top ten hold 7.8%. Sequenced material: peripheral blood. The receptors stem from a woman between 45 and 65 years old with COVID-19, enrolled during active disease. Each CDR3 is given with its conserved first and last residue. The D gene is left open where the match is weak. Clone size is given for some rows only: seen once, a few or many times, or a class if the clone is expanded.

>TRBV29-1|.|.|TRBJ2-7
CSVERKGGTYEQYF
TGCAGCGTTGAAAGAAAAGGGGGAACTTACGAGCAGTACTTC
>TRBV7-9|TRBD1|.|TRBJ1-1
CASQRQGEAFF
TGTGCCAGCCAGAGACAGGGCGAAGCTTTCTTT
>TRBV5-8|TRBD1|.|TRBJ1-4
CASSLAGGLNEKLFF
TGTGCCAGCAGCTTGGCAGGGGGTCTGAATGAAAAACTGTTTTTT
>TRBV28|.|.|TRBJ1-1
CASTLRGSLAAFF
TGTGCCAGCACCTTGCGCGGAAGTTTGGCAGCTTTCTTT
>TRBV5-1|TRBD1|.|TRBJ1-1
CASSRDRGSTEAFF
TGCGCCAGCAGCCGGGACAGGGGGAGCACTGAAGCTTTCTTT
>TRBV28|TRBD1|.|TRBJ2-2
CASTQGRGGELFF
TGTGCCAGCACACAGGGGCGCGGCGGGGAGCTGTTTTTT
>TRBV28|TRBD2|.|TRBJ2-7
CASSYAGGQYEQYF
TGTGCCAGCAGTTATGCGGGGGGGCAATACGAGCAGTACTTC
>TRBV6-1|.|.|TRBJ2-7
CASSDEQGSYEQYF
TGTGCCAGCAGTGATGAACAGGGTTCCTACGAGCAGTACTTC
>TRBV27|.|.|TRBJ1-1
CASRPGGTNTEAFF
TGTGCCAGCAGGCCGGGGGGAACGAACACTGAAGCTTTCTTT
>TRBV9|TRBD2|once|TRBJ2-2
CASSVVAGGISTGELFF
TGTGCCAGCAGCGTGGTAGCGGGGGGCATTTCCACCGGGGAGCTGTTTTTT
>TRBV5-1|.|.|TRBJ1-2
CASSPSPGDYGYTF
TGCGCCAGCAGCCCTTCGCCAGGCGACTATGGCTACACCTTC
>TRBV5-8|TRBD1|.|TRBJ1-2
CASSRTGREGYTF
TGTGCCAGCAGCCGGACAGGGAGGGAGGGCTACACCTTC
>TRBV24-1|TRBD1|.|TRBJ2-7
CATSDLLTGKVYEQYF
TGTGCCACCAGTGACCTTCTGACAGGGAAGGTCTACGAGCAGTACTTC
>TRBV4-2|.|.|TRBJ2-7
CASSQRTANSDPWQYF
TGTGCCAGCAGCCAACGGACTGCTAATTCCGATCCTTGGCAGTACTTC
>TRBV7-2|.|.|TRBJ2-5
CASSFSGGQETQYF
TGTGCCAGCAGCTTCTCTGGGGGGCAAGAGACCCAGTACTTC
>TRBV5-5|.|few|TRBJ1-5
CASSHIPGYTSNQPQHF
TGTGCCAGCAGCCACATTCCGGGGTATACTAGCAATCAGCCCCAGCATTTT
>TRBV4-2|TRBD2|.|TRBJ2-1
CASSQAGGQYNEQFF
TGTGCCAGCAGCCAAGCGGGGGGTCAGTACAATGAGCAGTTCTTC
>TRBV24-1|TRBD2|.|TRBJ2-1
CATSDSSPAGGLTGDEQFF
TGTGCCACCAGTGATTCATCCCCAGCGGGGGGGCTGACTGGGGATGAGCAGTTCTTC
>TRBV6-5|.|.|TRBJ1-2
CASSYLRGEIGYTF
TGTGCCAGCAGTTACCTCAGGGGCGAAATTGGCTACACCTTC
>TRBV12-3/TRBV12-4|.|once|TRBJ2-1
CASSSGGDEQFF
TGTGCCAGCAGTTCCGGCGGGGATGAGCAGTTCTTC
>TRBV27|.|.|TRBJ1-2
CASSPINHREGTNYGYTF
TGTGCCAGCAGTCCCATCAACCACCGTGAGGGTACTAACTATGGCTACACCTTC
>TRBV19|.|.|TRBJ1-6
CASSMVDRRNSPLHF
TGTGCCAGTAGTATGGTTGACAGGCGTAATTCACCCCTCCACTTT
>TRBV30|.|.|TRBJ1-1
CAWSLRVDTEAFF
TGTGCCTGGAGCCTACGGGTTGACACTGAAGCTTTCTTT
>TRBV28|TRBD2|.|TRBJ2-2
CASSSSGNTGELFF
TGTGCCAGCAGTTCTAGCGGGAACACCGGGGAGCTGTTTTTT
>TRBV7-6|.|.|TRBJ2-1
CASSLTIQGEQFF
TGTGCCAGCAGCCTAACCATACAGGGAGAGCAGTTCTTC
>TRBV5-6|.|few|TRBJ2-2
CASSAPSVYTGELFF
TGTGCCAGCAGCGCACCGAGCGTTTACACCGGGGAGCTGTTTTTT
>TRBV24-1|.|.|TRBJ1-5
CATSDPRQHGQPQHF
TGTGCCACCAGTGACCCCCGACAGCATGGCCAGCCCCAGCATTTT
>TRBV7-2|TRBD2|.|TRBJ2-3
CASSLDTGGSDTQYF
TGTGCCAGCAGCTTAGATACGGGGGGGTCAGATACGCAGTATTTT
>TRBV11-2|.|.|TRBJ2-1
CASSFMGSSYNEQFF
TGTGCCAGCAGCTTTATGGGGAGCTCCTACAATGAGCAGTTCTTC
>TRBV7-8|TRBD2|.|TRBJ2-3
CASSSAGTSGGDTQYF
TGTGCCAGCAGTTCAGCGGGGACTAGCGGGGGAGATACGCAGTATTTT
>TRBV27|TRBD1|.|TRBJ2-7
CASRKTGGYEQYF
TGTGCCAGCAGGAAAACAGGGGGCTACGAGCAGTACTTC
>TRBV14|.|few|TRBJ1-5
CASSQVSGGAQPQHF
TGTGCCAGCAGCCAAGTTTCGGGGGGGGCTCAGCCCCAGCATTTT
>TRBV10-3|.|few|TRBJ2-1
CAISEPRRPYEQFF
TGTGCCATCAGTGAGCCTAGAAGGCCCTATGAGCAGTTCTTC
>TRBV6-5|TRBD2|.|TRBJ2-5
CASSYLAGVETQYF
TGTGCCAGCAGTTACTTAGCGGGGGTTGAGACCCAGTACTTC
>TRBV2|.|few|TRBJ1-3
CASSEILSGNTIYF
TGTGCCAGCAGTGAAATACTCTCTGGAAACACCATATATTTT
>TRBV6-5|TRBD1|.|TRBJ2-7
CASRRGQEISYEQYF
TGTGCCAGCAGACGCGGACAGGAGATCTCCTACGAGCAGTACTTC
>TRBV30|TRBD1|.|TRBJ1-2
CAWSVRQGGYTF
TGTGCCTGGAGTGTACGACAGGGGGGCTACACCTTC
>TRBV19|.|.|TRBJ1-1
CASSWRGNTEAFF
TGTGCCAGTAGTTGGAGGGGGAACACTGAAGCTTTCTTT
>TRBV5-1|TRBD1|.|TRBJ2-3
CASSRSGTGGASTDTQYF
TGCGCCAGCAGCAGATCCGGGACAGGGGGCGCAAGCACAGATACGCAGTATTTT
>TRBV9|.|.|TRBJ2-2
CASSVRTGELFF
TGTGCCAGCAGCGTTCGGACCGGGGAGCTGTTTTTT
>TRBV5-6|TRBD1|.|TRBJ1-1
CASSHTGANTEAFF
TGTGCCAGCAGCCATACAGGGGCTAACACTGAAGCTTTCTTT
>TRBV15|TRBD1|hyperexpanded|TRBJ1-4
CATSGGQGATNEKLFF
TGTGCCACCAGCGGCGGACAGGGTGCAACTAATGAAAAACTGTTTTTT
>TRBV30|.|.|TRBJ1-1
CAWTEFPGTEAFF
TGTGCCTGGACAGAATTCCCGGGCACTGAAGCTTTCTTT
>TRBV6-5|.|.|TRBJ1-2
CASRDWTYGYTF
TGTGCCAGCAGGGACTGGACTTATGGCTACACCTTC
>TRBV30|.|.|TRBJ1-6
CAWTLGGAGSPLHF
TGTGCCTGGACTTTGGGGGGGGCAGGATCACCCCTCCACTTT
>TRBV29-1|TRBD2|.|TRBJ2-1
CSALAGGNEQFF
TGCAGCGCCTTAGCGGGGGGAAATGAGCAGTTCTTC
>TRBV9|TRBD1|.|TRBJ1-1
CASSVRGTEGPEAFF
TGTGCCAGCAGCGTCAGGGGGACAGAGGGCCCTGAAGCTTTCTTT
>TRBV5-1|.|.|TRBJ1-5
CASSLGPGGDQPQHF
TGCGCCAGCAGCTTGGGTCCCGGGGGGGATCAGCCCCAGCATTTT
>TRBV19|TRBD1|few|TRBJ2-1
CASSIGTGGNYNEQFF
TGTGCCAGTAGTATCGGGACAGGGGGAAATTACAATGAGCAGTTCTTC
>TRBV28|.|.|TRBJ2-3
CASTITDTQYF
TGTGCCAGCACCATCACAGATACGCAGTATTTT
>TRBV11-2|.|.|TRBJ1-3
CASSLSTGEGNTIYF
TGTGCCAGCAGCCTCTCCACAGGTGAAGGAAACACCATATATTTT
>TRBV18|.|few|TRBJ1-6
CASSPVDRDNSPLHF
TGTGCCAGCTCACCAGTTGATCGGGATAATTCACCCCTCCACTTT
>TRBV5-6|.|.|TRBJ1-5
CASSLATGREDQPQHF
TGTGCCAGCAGCTTGGCCACAGGGAGAGAGGATCAGCCCCAGCATTTT